The source of this T cell receptor (beta chain) is a study of blood T cell repertoires in COVID-19. Looking at the study overall: The study drew acute and convalescent COVID-19 samples from the United States, Italy and Spain.

The table came from immunoSEQ multiplex PCR; TCRdb's copy has only in-frame clones and leaves some out. The sample shows about 440,000 clones, around nine tenths of them seen only once. The CDR3 runs to 14 residues. CDR1 is GTSNPN and CDR2 is SVGIG in the germline V gene (reference sequence). V lost 1 base to trimming and J lost 6 bases; unmatched junction nucleotides: 5. The clonotype originates from a woman younger than 35 with acute COVID-19. This chain links TRBV30 with TRBJ2-1; 8 nucleotides line up with TRBD1. What was sequenced was PBMCs or T cells enriched from blood (not recorded which). As DNA, the CDR3 is TGTGCCTGGAGTGGCGGGACAGGACTCAATGAGCAGTTCTTC. Its protein is CAWSGGTGLNEQFF.